A selection of T cell receptor beta chains follows, all from one sample in a study of T cell changes during pregnancy in multiple sclerosis. Sequenced by immunoSEQ multiplex PCR; TCRdb stores in-frame clones only, minus some. The top ten clones hold around 3.5% of a sample with 90,000 to 120,000 clones, approximately 89% of them seen once. Sequencing was performed on peripheral blood, taken after pregnancy. These receptors all come from a female donor with multiple sclerosis, enrolled in a pregnancy study. Both conserved end residues are part of each CDR3. The D gene is left open where the match is weak. Not every row has a clone size; where given, it reads once, few, many or a size class.

v_gene	d_gene	j_gene	abundance	CDR3nt	CDR3aa
TRBV6-1	TRBD1	TRBJ1-4	once	TGTGCCAGCAGGACGGGGACAGGGGTTGAAAAACTGTTTTTT	CASRTGTGVEKLFF
TRBV15	TRBD1	TRBJ1-2	NA	TGTGCCACCAGCAGAGGTGGGACAGGGGAGATGTACTATGGCTACACCTTC	CATSRGGTGEMYYGYTF
TRBV11-3	NA	TRBJ2-3	once	TGTGCCAGCAGCCAAGAGGGCTACGGTGGGACAGATACGCAGTATTTT	CASSQEGYGGTDTQYF
TRBV27	TRBD1	TRBJ1-2	NA	TGTGCCAGCAGCAAAGGACAGGGGGTATACTATGGCTACACCTTC	CASSKGQGVYYGYTF
TRBV27	NA	TRBJ2-5	NA	TGTGCCAGCAGTTTATCAAGGGCGGGGGAGACCCAGTACTTC	CASSLSRAGETQYF
TRBV19	NA	TRBJ1-5	NA	TGTGCCAGTAGCCAGGACAGAGAGGGCGATCAGCCCCAGCATTTT	CASSQDREGDQPQHF
TRBV5-1	NA	TRBJ2-1	NA	TGCGCCAGCAGATCCAATAGCGGTTACTCCTACAATGAGCAGTTCTTC	CASRSNSGYSYNEQFF
TRBV6-5	TRBD1	TRBJ2-7	NA	TGTGCCAGCAGTTACAGCCGCCGACAGGGGCTCTACGAGCAGTACTTC	CASSYSRRQGLYEQYF
TRBV10-3	TRBD2	TRBJ2-5	NA	TGTGCCATCAGTGACACTAGCGGGATGAACCAAGAGACCCAGTACTTC	CAISDTSGMNQETQYF
TRBV5-1	TRBD1	TRBJ1-2	once	TGCGCCAGCACCCCTGGCTCCGGGACAGCCAAGTCCCTAAACTATGGCTACACCTTC	CASTPGSGTAKSLNYGYTF
TRBV7-9	NA	TRBJ1-6	once	TGTGCCAGCAGCCCAACGACAGGAGATAATTCACCCCTCCACTTT	CASSPTTGDNSPLHF
TRBV5-4	TRBD1	TRBJ2-7	NA	TGTGCCAGCAGCCCGGGGACAGGGGGACAATACTTC	CASSPGTGGQYF
TRBV5-8	NA	TRBJ2-5	NA	TGTGCCAGCAGCCTCAGGGTAGGCGTCGGTGAGACCCAGTACTTC	CASSLRVGVGETQYF
TRBV4-2	TRBD2	TRBJ2-1	NA	TGTGCCAGCAGCCTTCAGGGTGGGGGGGGACTCCACGACAATGAGCAGTTCTTC	CASSLQGGGGLHDNEQFF
TRBV6-6	TRBD2	TRBJ2-5	NA	TGTGCCAGCAGTGTACTAGCGGGGGGGCCGGTGGAGACCCAGTACTTC	CASSVLAGGPVETQYF
TRBV11-2	TRBD2	TRBJ2-7	NA	TGTGCCAGCAGCTACTCCAGCGGGGGTTTTTACGAGCAGTACTTC	CASSYSSGGFYEQYF
TRBV16	NA	TRBJ2-7	NA	TGTGCCAGCAGTCTAGACAGAGATTACGAGCAGTACTTC	CASSLDRDYEQYF
TRBV18	TRBD1	TRBJ2-7	NA	TGTGCCAGCTCAACTCAACGACAGGGCCAGGGTGAGCAGTACTTC	CASSTQRQGQGEQYF
TRBV9	NA	TRBJ2-1	NA	TGTGCCAGCAGCCTCCAGGACAGTCTTTCGCCGTTCTTC	CASSLQDSLSPFF
TRBV9	TRBD1	TRBJ2-7	NA	TGTGCCAGCAGCGAGACAGGGGGCTCCTACGAGCAGTACTTC	CASSETGGSYEQYF
TRBV9	NA	TRBJ1-2	NA	TGTGCCAGCAGCCCTCTTGGGCATGGCTACACCTTC	CASSPLGHGYTF
TRBV5-1	NA	TRBJ2-2	NA	TGCGCCAGCAGCCTGGGGGGGACAGGGAACACCGGGGAGCTGTTTTTT	CASSLGGTGNTGELFF
TRBV11-2	NA	TRBJ2-3	NA	TGTGCCAGCAGCTTATTTGGTCAGGCCACAGATACGCAGTATTTT	CASSLFGQATDTQYF
TRBV11-1	NA	TRBJ2-5	NA	TGTGCCAGCAGCCCAGGAGGGTTAGAAGAGACCCAGTACTTC	CASSPGGLEETQYF
TRBV10-3	NA	TRBJ2-7	NA	TGTGCCATCAGCACAGGGGAGGACGAGCAGTACTTC	CAISTGEDEQYF
TRBV11-2	NA	TRBJ2-5	NA	TGTGCCAGCAGCTCCCTCAGGGGGGCGGTGAAAGAGACCCAGTACTTC	CASSSLRGAVKETQYF
TRBV2	TRBD2	TRBJ2-7	NA	TGTGCCAGCAATTTAGGACTAGCCCAGAACCCGTACTTC	CASNLGLAQNPYF
TRBV27	NA	TRBJ1-5	NA	TGTGCCAGCAGTCCCCAGGGCAGGGGCTACCGTCAGCCCCAGCATTTT	CASSPQGRGYRQPQHF
TRBV11-2	TRBD1	TRBJ1-2	NA	TGTGCCAGCAGCCTCCAGGGGGCGGGTAACTATGGCTACACCTTC	CASSLQGAGNYGYTF
TRBV2	TRBD1	TRBJ1-6	few	TGTGCCAGCATTAGGGGACAGGGTAATTCACCCCTCCACTTT	CASIRGQGNSPLHF
TRBV2	NA	TRBJ1-1	NA	TGTGCCAGCACCGCGAGGACAGCGAACACTGAAGCTTTCTTT	CASTARTANTEAFF
TRBV18	NA	TRBJ1-6	once	TGTGCCAGCTCACCACCGGGAGGGACTAATTCACCCCTCCACTTT	CASSPPGGTNSPLHF
TRBV10-3	TRBD1	TRBJ2-7	once	TGTGCCATCAGTGAGCCGCTACAGGGGACCTACGAGCAGTACTTC	CAISEPLQGTYEQYF
TRBV15	NA	TRBJ2-2	NA	TGTGCCACCAGCAGAGGATTGGGGCCGGACACCGGGGAGCTGTTTTTT	CATSRGLGPDTGELFF
TRBV5-1	TRBD1	TRBJ1-2	NA	TGCGCCAGCAGCTTGGCGATGGCCGGGACAGGGGGCGCCTCTGGTGGCTACACCTTC	CASSLAMAGTGGASGGYTF
TRBV7-9	NA	TRBJ2-2	NA	TGTGCCAGCAGCCTACCCAACGGGGAGCTGTTTTTT	CASSLPNGELFF
TRBV2	NA	TRBJ2-3	NA	TGTGCCAGCAGTGATTACGGGGAGTCAGATACGCAGTATTTT	CASSDYGESDTQYF
TRBV29-1	TRBD1	TRBJ2-2	NA	TGCAGCGTTGATTTCTTTGACAGGGGGACCGGGGAGCTGTTTTTT	CSVDFFDRGTGELFF
TRBV5-1	NA	TRBJ1-2	once	TGCGCCAGCAGCTTGGAACAGAACTATGGCTACACCTTC	CASSLEQNYGYTF
TRBV23-1	NA	TRBJ2-2	NA	TGCGCCAGCAGTCAATCGAAAACCCAGTGGGGCTTAAACACCGGGGAGCTGTTTTTT	CASSQSKTQWGLNTGELFF
TRBV2	TRBD2	TRBJ2-2	NA	TGTGCCAGCAGCGAGACTAGCGGGGGGGCCGGGGCAGCCGGGGAGCTGTTTTTT	CASSETSGGAGAAGELFF
TRBV4-1	NA	TRBJ2-5	NA	TGCGCCAGCAGCCAAGATATCGAGGCCCTGACGGAGACCCAGTACTTC	CASSQDIEALTETQYF
TRBV30	NA	TRBJ2-7	NA	TGTGCCATAGACGACAGGCCCTACGAGCAGTACTTC	CAIDDRPYEQYF
TRBV6-5	TRBD1	TRBJ1-2	NA	TGTGCCAGCACGAGGGACAGAGATAACTATGGCTACACCTTC	CASTRDRDNYGYTF
TRBV5-1	NA	TRBJ2-2	once	TGCGCCAGCAGCCCCGAAGGGGCGACCGGGGAGCTGTTTTTT	CASSPEGATGELFF
TRBV13	NA	TRBJ1-1	NA	TGTGCCAGCCTCGTGGGGGCCGGGAACACTGAAGCTTTCTTT	CASLVGAGNTEAFF
TRBV19	TRBD1	TRBJ1-1	NA	TGTGCCAGTAGTGCTCGACAGGGGGGGAACACTGAAGCTTTCTTT	CASSARQGGNTEAFF